The rows below give T cell receptor beta chains drawn from one sample of a study of regulatory T cells in long-lasting Graves disease. One entry per CDR3 protein results from TCRdb running MiXCR on the multiplex PCR reads. Counted here are 400,000 to 550,000 distinct CDR3 sequences, over 15% occurring once; the ten biggest clones make up about 10%. These data also formed part of another study, on T cells in Graves' hyperthyroidism and ophthalmopathy.

The sequencing used peripheral blood mononuclear cells (PBMCs), collected at new diagnosis, from a patient treated with antithyroid drugs. The receptors come from a woman aged 30 to 39 with Graves disease. Each CDR3 is given without its conserved first and last residue.

V gene	J gene	CDR3 protein
TRBV6-1	TRBJ1-2	ASSERGPNYGYT
TRBV6-1	TRBJ2-3	ASSEAIAPSTDTQY
TRBV27	TRBJ2-1	ASSHGRGEQF
TRBV5-1	TRBJ1-1	ASSPGQGVSMNTEAF
TRBV6-1	TRBJ2-3	VSRPSYTGTSGRAPTDTQY
TRBV5-1	TRBJ1-1	ASSSPGQGSPTNTEAF
TRBV7-2	TRBJ2-7	ASSLGTIYYEQY
TRBV4-1	TRBJ2-1	ASSHPGEVGEQF
TRBV15	TRBJ2-7	ATSRRTSGPYEQY
TRBV11-2	TRBJ2-5	ASSFRGGQETQY
TRBV10-3	TRBJ1-6	AITAGTENSPLH
TRBV20-1	TRBJ2-2	SARDSSSGSFTGELF
TRBV20-1	TRBJ2-2	SARLAGSNTGELF
TRBV11-2	TRBJ2-5	ASSLTKETQY
TRBV2	TRBJ2-7	ASSEARQLYEQY
TRBV27	TRBJ1-1	ASSPGQWVNTEAF
TRBV7-9	TRBJ2-7	ASTKPGTYEQY
TRBV5-4	TRBJ2-3	ASSLRLAGVVDTQY
TRBV5-4	TRBJ2-3	ASTPSGTTDTQY
TRBV29-1	TRBJ2-7	SVKRGQLGPYEQY
TRBV2	TRBJ2-3	ASGRQGTDTQY
TRBV28	TRBJ2-7	ASGVHEQY
TRBV7-9	TRBJ2-2	ASKGDRAADTGELF
TRBV2	TRBJ1-2	ASSARQGANGYT
TRBV27	TRBJ2-1	ASSSRDRAWDNEQF
TRBV2	TRBJ2-1	ASSGSLAAQNNEQF